This passage covers 2 T cell receptor beta chains from one sample sequenced in a study of T cell changes during pregnancy in multiple sclerosis. Only in-frame clones appear in the TCRdb table, and some are missing; sequencing was by immunoSEQ multiplex PCR. This sample has some 20,000 clones, with approximately 90% found just once. This sample comprised CD8+ T cells from peripheral blood mononuclear cells, obtained in the second trimester of pregnancy. The receptors were sampled from a female donor in good health, enrolled as a control in a pregnancy study.

The V call is TRBV15, the J call TRBJ2-2; no firm D call. CDR3 length: 18 residues. The V gene lost 4 bases and the J gene lost 5 bases, with 23 bases spanning the gap. In germline, CDR1 is LNHNV, CDR2 YYDKDF (reference sequence). The CDR3 protein is CATSTGTDTYIRTGELFF. The DNA for the CDR3 is TGTGCCACCAGCACAGGAACCGACACCTACATCCGGACCGGGGAGCTGTTTTTT.

The rearrangement uses TRBV5-5 and TRBJ2-5; D perhaps matches TRBD1 (6 bases). V was shortened by 7 bases and J by 5 bases, with 18 bases between the two germline ends. Germline loops: CDR1 SGHKS, CDR2 YYEKEE (reference sequence). CDR3 length: 14 amino acids. The CDR3 nucleotides are TGTGCCAGCGTGGCCCGAACAGGGTCGGAGACCCAGTACTTC. Its protein is CASVARTGSETQYF.